These 9 T cell receptor beta chains were all obtained from the same sample, sequenced in a study of prognosis after radiotherapy for stage I lung cancer. The TCR beta CDR3 region was amplified from genomic DNA, with two rounds of multiplex PCR being used for the amplification. Primers targeting each individual TRBV and TRBJ gene were applied in first-round PCR. One entry per CDR3 protein, called by TCRdb with MiXCR from the multiplex PCR reads. The sample contains about 59,000 distinct CDR3 sequences, about a quarter of which appear only once. This sample comprised PBMCs, obtained before or after stereotactic body radiation therapy (not recorded which). These receptors were obtained from a donor over 45 with non-small cell lung cancer.

This clonotype was detected ten times or more. This chain uses TRBV18 with TRBJ1-4; tentative D call: TRBD1 (5 bases). There are 15 residues in the CDR3. CDR1 is KGHSH, CDR2 LQKENI, per germline. Trimming took off 2 bases at V and 6 bases at J, with 13 bases between the two ends. For the CDR3, the DNA is TGTGCCAGCTCACCAGCCCGGGGCCGTCATGAAAAACTGTTTTTT. It specifies CASSPARGRHEKLFF.

This clonotype has a count of ten or more. The chain carries TRBV5-1 and TRBJ1-4, with D possibly being TRBD1 (5 bases). The CDR3 contains 17 residues. Germline CDR1 reads SGHRS; CDR2 reads YFSETQ. V dropped 1 base and J dropped 1 base, with 14 bases sitting between them. CDR3 sequence reads: CASSLLGHRLTNEKLFF. The CDR3 DNA reads TGCGCCAGCAGCTTGCTTGGACATAGGCTAACTAATGAAAAACTGTTTTTT.

This clonotype appeared many times. The rearrangement uses TRBV30 and TRBJ2-7; D may be TRBD1 or TRBD2 (6 bases each). In germline, CDR1 is GTSNPN, CDR2 SVGIG (reference sequence). This CDR3 contains 12 residues. Trimming took off 4 bases at V and 2 bases at J, with 9 bases between the two ends. CDR3 in amino acids: CAWKGGTYEQYF. The CDR3 coding sequence is TGTGCCTGGAAGGGGGGAACCTACGAGCAGTACTTC.

This clonotype was seen ten or more times. The chain uses TRBV20-1 and TRBJ2-3; 7 bases are a match to TRBD2. Germline V gene sequence: CDR1 DFQATT, CDR2 SNEGSKA (reference sequence). CDR3 length equals 12 residues. V lost 1 base, J lost 9 bases, and 4 bases stayed unmatched. DNA for the CDR3: TGCAGTGCTAGAGCCGCGGGGGAGACGCAGTATTTT. This translates into CSARAAGETQYF.

This clonotype was found a few times. This chain links TRBV29-1 with TRBJ2-3, with D perhaps TRBD1 or TRBD2 (9 bases each). CDR3 length equals 15 residues. Per the germline V gene, CDR1 is SQVTM and CDR2 is ANQGSEA. With 6 bases removed from V and 1 base from J, the gap between germline ends came to 17 bases. The CDR3 is CSVGQGGGGTDTQYF. The CDR3 DNA follows: TGCAGCGTGGGACAGGGCGGGGGGGGCACAGATACGCAGTATTTT.

This clonotype was counted ten times or more. A much larger clone is a single base away; this may be a read error. The chain has TRBV6-1 and TRBJ1-2; TRBD1 matches 8 bases. The germline V gene encodes CDR1 MNHNS and CDR2 SASEGT. With 4 bases clipped from V and 4 bases from J, the junction kept 8 bases outside the gene matches. The CDR3 sequence is 15 residues long. The CDR3 is CASSGRTGGGYGYTF. The CDR3 DNA follows: TGTGCCAGCAGTGGAAGAACAGGGGGTGGCTATGGCTACACCTTC.

Note on this clonotype: This likely came from a read error, as a far larger clone is one base away. This sequence joins TRBV6-4 and TRBJ1-5; tentatively, D is TRBD1 (6 bases). The CDR3 covers 16 residues. Germline V CDR1 and CDR2: MRHNA, SNTAGT. CDR3 coding DNA: TGTGCCAGCAGTTACTTGATTCGGAGGGGGGACCAGCACCAGCATTTT. It is translated as CASSYLIRRGDQHQHF.

In its sample, this clonotype was seen many times. The rearrangement joins TRBV3-1 to TRBJ1-1; perhaps TRBD1 as D (6 bases). Germline V gene sequence: CDR1 LGHDT, CDR2 YNNKEL (reference sequence). V dropped 4 bases and J dropped 0 bases, with 9 bases sitting between them. The CDR3 covers 14 residues. CDR3 DNA: TGTGCCAGCAGCCTAGGACAGCTGAACACTGAAGCTTTCTTT. This encodes CASSLGQLNTEAFF.

At least ten counts were recorded for this clonotype. The chain uses TRBV18 and TRBJ1-5; D gene unclear. Germline V gives CDR1 KGHSH, CDR2 LQKENI. The germline V and J ends were trimmed by 1 base and 5 bases, with 9 bases remaining between them. The CDR3 extends over 14 amino acids. The CDR3 sequence: CASSPQGSDQPQHF. The CDR3, as DNA: TGTGCCAGCTCACCACAGGGCTCGGATCAGCCCCAGCATTTT.